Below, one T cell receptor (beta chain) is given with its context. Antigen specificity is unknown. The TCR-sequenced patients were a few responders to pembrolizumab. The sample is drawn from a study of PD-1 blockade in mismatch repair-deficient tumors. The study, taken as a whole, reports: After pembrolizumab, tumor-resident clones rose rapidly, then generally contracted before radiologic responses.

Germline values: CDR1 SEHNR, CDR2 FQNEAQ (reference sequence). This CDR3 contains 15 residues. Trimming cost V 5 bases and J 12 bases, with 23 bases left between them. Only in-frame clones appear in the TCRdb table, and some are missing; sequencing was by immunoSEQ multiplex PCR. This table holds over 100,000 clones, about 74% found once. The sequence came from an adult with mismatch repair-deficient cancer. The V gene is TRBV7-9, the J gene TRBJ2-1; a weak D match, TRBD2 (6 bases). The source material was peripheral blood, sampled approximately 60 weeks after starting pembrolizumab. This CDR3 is CASSPGTGSLKLQFF. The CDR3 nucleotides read TGTGCCAGCAGCCCTGGGACTGGGAGCTTAAAATTGCAGTTCTTC.